These 23 T cell receptor beta chains originate from one sample sequenced in a study of read filtering for tumor transcriptome and immune sequencing. The library was built from around 380 ng RNA with molecular barcoded adaptors for alpha/delta and beta/gamma chains. One entry per CDR3 protein, called by TCRdb with MiXCR from the reads. The sample carries over 45,000 distinct CDR3 sequences, about 12% recorded once. Sequencing was carried out using a population of CD138-negative cells sorted from bone marrow. These receptors were taken from a donor at least 40 years old with multiple myeloma.

This clonotype appeared many times. This rearrangement joins TRBV6-1 to TRBJ2-3; 8 positions match TRBD2. The length of the CDR3 is 16 residues. CDR1 MNHNS and CDR2 SASEGT come from the germline V gene. After removal of 6 bases from V and 0 bases from J, the junction contained 8 bases not matched to a gene. CDR3 loop: CASRARAGGSTDTQYF. CDR3 coding DNA: TGTGCCAGCAGGGCTCGCGCGGGAGGTAGCACAGATACGCAGTATTTT.

This clonotype turned up a few times. The chain combines TRBV5-4 with TRBJ2-1; D not resolved. This CDR3 has 14 residues. The V end lost 2 bases, the J end lost 4 bases, and 10 bases lay between the germline ends. Germline values: CDR1 SGHNT, CDR2 YYREEE (reference sequence). This CDR3 is CASSFNSGYNEQFF. The CDR3, as DNA: TGTGCCAGCAGCTTCAACTCTGGATACAATGAGCAGTTCTTC.

Worth noting for this clonotype: One junction end disagrees with the germline gene, perhaps due to a read error. The chain couples TRBV5-1 to TRBJ2-2; D gene ambiguous. Looked up from germline, CDR1 is SGHRS and CDR2 is YFSETQ. The CDR3 totals 15 residues. The CDR3 loop is CASSFNRAPPGELFF. For the CDR3, the DNA is TGTGCCAGCAGCTTCAACCGCGCTCCCCCCGGGGAGCTGTTTTTT.

This clonotype was detected ten times or more. This chain links TRBV14 with TRBJ2-2, with TRBD1 matching over 7 bases. The CDR3 extends over 15 amino acids. V lost 3 bases and J lost 3; bases outside the gene matches: 4. Germline V lookup: CDR1 SGHDN, CDR2 FVKESK. The CDR3 DNA follows: TGTGCCAGCAGCCAGGACAGGCGGGACACCGGGGAGCTGTTTTTT. Its translation is CASSQDRRDTGELFF.

This clonotype has a handful of counts. This chain joins TRBV5-1 and TRBJ2-2; D may correspond to TRBD1 or TRBD2 (5 bases each). Trimming removed 6 bases at V and 0 bases at J, with 15 bases between. The CDR3 is made up of 16 amino acids. Germline CDR1 SGHRS, CDR2 YFSETQ. CDR3 sequence reads: CASTLVRDANTGELFF. CDR3 coding DNA: TGCGCCAGCACCCTTGTGAGGGACGCGAACACCGGGGAGCTGTTTTTT.

This clonotype was seen many times. This chain uses TRBV24-1 with TRBJ2-3; 8 bases are a match to TRBD2. Germline V gene data show CDR1 as KGHDR and CDR2 as SFDVKD. The V segment lost 6 bases and the J segment 4 bases; nucleotides outside the gene matches: 8. The CDR3 consists of 15 residues. Here the CDR3 reads CATSLSGSEADTQYF. In DNA form, the CDR3 reads TGTGCCACCAGTCTGAGCGGGAGTGAGGCAGATACGCAGTATTTT.

This clonotype has a count of ten or more. This rearrangement joins TRBV7-2 to TRBJ2-5, with D maybe TRBD1 (5 bases). Germline assignment: CDR1 SGHTA and CDR2 FQGNSA. This CDR3 has 16 residues. Deletions cut 1 base from V and 1 base from J, with 13 bases between. For the CDR3, the DNA is TGTGCCAGCAGCTTAGGCCCCCAGGGTTCCCAAGAGACCCAGTACTTC. Translation: CASSLGPQGSQETQYF. The full variable domain, with the rest looked up from reference TRBV7-2 and TRBJ2-5, is GAGVSQSPSNKVTEKGKDVELRCDPISGHTALYWYRQSLGQGLEFLIYFQGNSAPDKSGLPSDRFSAERTGGSVSTLTIQRTQQEDSAVYLCASSLGPQGSQETQYFGPGTRLLVL.

Details on this clonotype: A far larger clone is one base from this, pointing to a likely read error. The V call is TRBV12-3 or TRBV12-4, the J call TRBJ1-1; D remains ambiguous. The CDR3 is made up of 13 amino acids. V was pared by 6 bases and J by 3 bases, with 11 bases between. The CDR3 sequence is CASRNDKYTEAFF. For the CDR3, the DNA is TGTGCCAGCAGAAACGACAAGTACACTGAAGCTTTCTTT.

At least ten counts were recorded for this clonotype. This rearrangement joins TRBV20-1 to TRBJ2-7; D is perhaps TRBD1 (8 bases). The CDR3 has 15 residues. With 6 bases removed from V and 3 bases from J, the gap between germline ends came to 21 bases. CDR1 and CDR2 from the germline V gene are DFQATT and SNEGSKA (reference sequence). This CDR3 reads CSAVKTGEGYYEQYF. As DNA, the CDR3 is TGCAGTGCCGTAAAGACAGGGGAGGGATACTACGAGCAGTACTTC.

This clonotype has a count of ten or more. The chain combines TRBV12-3 or TRBV12-4 with TRBJ1-1, with 9 bases identical to TRBD1. The CDR3 sequence is 15 residues long. V lost 5 bases and J lost 4; bases outside the gene matches: 8. In DNA, the CDR3 is TGTGCCAGCAGTCCGCTGACAGGGGGAGGCACTGAAGCTTTCTTT. Protein sequence: CASSPLTGGGTEAFF.

This clonotype was observed many times. The chain has TRBV10-2 and TRBJ2-7, with 7 bases fitting TRBD1. Unmatched junction bases numbered 9, after V lost 5 bases and J lost 2 bases. The CDR3 is 15 residues long. Germline assignment: CDR1 WSHSY and CDR2 SAAADI. In DNA form, the CDR3 reads TGCGCCAGCAGTTTGGACAGGTCTTCCGCCTACGAGCAGTACTTC. It translates to CASSLDRSSAYEQYF.

With respect to this clonotype: The germline gene is not matched at one end of the junction; a read error may be the cause. The rearrangement links TRBV20-1 to TRBJ1-5; 10 positions agree with TRBD1. CDR1 is DFQATT, CDR2 SNEGSKA, per germline (reference sequence). The CDR3 length is 14 residues. The CDR3 loop is CSATDRGQAEPRHF. The CDR3 nucleotides are TGCAGTGCTACCGACAGGGGGCAAGCTGAGCCCCGGCATTTT.

This clonotype was detected ten times or more. J is TRBJ1-1 and V is TRBV29-1, with unresolved D. Germline V gives CDR1 SQVTM, CDR2 ANQGSEA. The CDR3 consists of 13 residues. V was trimmed by 2 bases and J by 1 base, leaving 8 bases between them. CDR3 DNA: TGCAGCGTTGAAAAGGAGACGAACACTGAAGCTTTCTTT. Translation gives CSVEKETNTEAFF.

At least ten counts were recorded for this clonotype. This sequence joins TRBV7-2 and TRBJ1-5; TRBD1 agrees at 7 bases. From germline, CDR1 is SGHTA and CDR2 FQGNSA. The trim removed 4 bases at V and 0 bases at J, leaving 9 bases unmatched. The CDR3 is 17 amino acids. The CDR3, as DNA: TGTGCCAGCAGCTACAGGGGAGGGCCTTATAGCAATCAGCCCCAGCATTTT. This sequence encodes CASSYRGGPYSNQPQHF.

Many counts were recorded for this clonotype. CDR3: CASSLGRQGIADTQYF. In nucleotides, the CDR3 is TGTGCCAGCAGCTTGGGGCGACAGGGTATCGCAGATACGCAGTATTTT. V gene TRBV7-8 combines with J gene TRBJ2-3; 7 positions agree with TRBD1. This CDR3 spans 16 amino acids. Germline V gene sequence: CDR1 SGHVS, CDR2 FQNEAQ. J gave up 4 bases and V 3 bases, and 10 bases lay outside the gene matches.

This clonotype appeared many times. V and J are TRBV20-1 and TRBJ2-7; D ambiguous. Trimming pared 6 bases from V and 3 bases from J, leaving 12 bases between. CDR1 is DFQATT, CDR2 SNEGSKA, per germline (reference sequence). The CDR3 covers 12 residues. The CDR3 region has the DNA TGCAGTGCCCACTCGGCTAGCTACGAGCAGTACTTC. Its translation is CSAHSASYEQYF.

Many counts were recorded for this clonotype. The CDR3 loop reads CASSFQPGFRSYNEQFF. The CDR3 DNA follows: TGTGCCAGCAGCTTTCAACCAGGCTTTCGCTCCTACAATGAGCAGTTCTTC. V gene TRBV11-2 combines with J gene TRBJ2-1; no clear D. V lost 3 bases to trimming and J lost 0 bases, with 15 bases between them. Germline V lookup: CDR1 SGHAT, CDR2 FQNNGV. The CDR3 runs 17 residues. The whole variable domain, remainder taken from reference TRBV11-2 and TRBJ2-1, is EAGVAQSPRYKIIEKRQSVAFWCNPISGHATLYWYQQILGQGPKLLIQFQNNGVVDDSQLPKDRFSAERLKGVDSTLKIQPAKLEDSAVYLCASSFQPGFRSYNEQFFGPGTRLTVL.

This clonotype came up many times. The chain links TRBV4-1 to TRBJ2-7; 11 bases fit TRBD2. The ends lost 5 bases at V and 0 bases at J; junction bases unmatched: 12. CDR1 and CDR2 from the germline V gene are MGHRA and YSYEKL. The CDR3 consists of 18 residues. This CDR3 is CASSVNLAGGTRSYEQYF. The CDR3 DNA follows: TGCGCCAGCAGCGTAAACCTAGCGGGAGGCACACGCTCCTACGAGCAGTACTTC.

Details on this clonotype: One end of the junction does not line up with germline, which may come from a read error. This chain links TRBV12-3 or TRBV12-4 with TRBJ2-2; a weak D match, TRBD1 (6 bases). The CDR3 spans 16 residues. CDR3 sequence reads: CASSFLGEGDTGEPLF. The CDR3 coding sequence is TGTGCCAGCAGTTTTCTGGGGGAAGGGGACACCGGGGAGCCGTTATTT.

In its sample, this clonotype was seen many times. Relative to the germline gene, one junction end is altered; a read error may explain this. The J gene is TRBJ2-2, the V gene TRBV28, with 8 positions matching TRBD2. The CDR3 sequence is 17 residues long. Germline-derived CDR1 and CDR2 are MDHEN and SYDVKM. For the CDR3, the DNA is TGTGCCAGTAGTTCACCCCTCCTAGCGGGTAACACCGGGGAGCTGTTTTTT. Encoded protein: CASSSPLLAGNTGELFF.

This clonotype has a count of ten or more. The chain employs TRBV6-2 or TRBV6-3 and TRBJ2-7, with TRBD1 as a possible D gene (5 bases). The CDR3 covers 13 residues. Germline assignment: CDR1 MNHEY and CDR2 SVGEGT. Trimming stripped 6 bases from V and 1 base from J, with 10 bases between. The CDR3 region is CASRTTGSYEQYF. The CDR3 DNA reads as TGTGCCAGCAGGACCACAGGATCCTACGAGCAGTACTTC.

This clonotype has at least ten counts. The chain has TRBV11-2 and TRBJ1-6; no reliable D call. CDR3 length: 12 amino acids. V was shortened by 0 bases and J by 9 bases, with 3 bases between the two germline ends. Germline loops: CDR1 SGHAT, CDR2 FQNNGV. As DNA, the CDR3 is TGTGCCAGCAGCTTAGAGGGTTCACCCCTCCACTTT. Encoded protein: CASSLEGSPLHF.

This clonotype came up many times. This chain connects TRBV20-1 to TRBJ2-1, with D maybe TRBD2 (6 bases). The CDR3 is made up of 15 amino acids. Germline V gives CDR1 DFQATT, CDR2 SNEGSKA (reference sequence). The ends were cut back, 5 bases at V and 4 bases at J, with 18 bases in the middle. CDR3 bases: TGCAGTGCTCTCCGTAGGGGCGGAGGGTACAATGAGCAGTTCTTC. Translated: CSALRRGGGYNEQFF.